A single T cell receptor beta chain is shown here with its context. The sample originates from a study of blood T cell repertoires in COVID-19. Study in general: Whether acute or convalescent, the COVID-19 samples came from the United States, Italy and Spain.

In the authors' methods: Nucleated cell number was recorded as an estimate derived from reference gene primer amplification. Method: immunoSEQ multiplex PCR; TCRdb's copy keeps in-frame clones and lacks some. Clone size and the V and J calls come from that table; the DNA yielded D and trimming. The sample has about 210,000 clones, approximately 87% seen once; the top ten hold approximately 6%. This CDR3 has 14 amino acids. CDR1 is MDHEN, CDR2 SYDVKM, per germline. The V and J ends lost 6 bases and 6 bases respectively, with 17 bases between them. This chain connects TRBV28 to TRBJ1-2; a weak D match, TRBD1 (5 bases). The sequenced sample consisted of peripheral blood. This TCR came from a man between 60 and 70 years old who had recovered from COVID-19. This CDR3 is CASRRQGGVNGYTF. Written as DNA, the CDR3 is TGTGCCAGCAGGCGTCAGGGAGGCGTCAATGGCTACACCTTC.